This entry lists 12 T cell receptor beta chains sequenced from one sample in a study of cytomegalovirus exposure and HLA in healthy donors. The PCR contained 60 Vbeta and 13 Jbeta primers. Sequenced by immunoSEQ multiplex PCR; TCRdb stores in-frame clones only, minus some. The table lists over 130,000 clones, around two thirds of them singletons. The sequenced sample consisted of PBMCs. All receptors derive from a male donor in good health and CMV-seronegative.

This clone turned up a few times. The chain carries TRBV7-7 and TRBJ2-5; the D is unclear. Trimming removed 2 bases at V and 3 bases at J, with 7 bases between. Germline CDR1 and CDR2: SSHAT and FNYEAQ (reference sequence). The CDR3 covers 13 residues. CDR3 region: CASSLREEETQYF. CDR3 DNA sequence: TGTGCCAGCAGCTTACGCGAAGAAGAGACCCAGTACTTC.

The gene calls are TRBV7-2 and TRBJ2-5; 9 bases map to TRBD1. The J call may be mistaken, given a closer DNA end match to TRBJ2-7. Germline V gene sequence: CDR1 SGHTA, CDR2 FQGNSA. This CDR3 is built from 15 residues. The CDR3 is CASSFGQGPLYEQYF. The CDR3 DNA follows: TGTGCCAGCAGCTTCGGACAGGGGCCTCTCTACGAGCAGTACTTC.

The J gene is TRBJ2-5, the V gene TRBV7-2; D call uncertain. Germline assignment: CDR1 SGHTA and CDR2 FQGNSA. Trimming pared 3 bases from V and 5 bases from J, leaving 13 bases between. This CDR3 is built from 14 residues. The CDR3, as DNA: TGTGCCAGCAGCTTCCGCGGTAGGATCGAGACCCAGTACTTC. Amino acid sequence: CASSFRGRIETQYF.

J is TRBJ2-1 and V is TRBV6-5, with 9 bases that match TRBD1. After removal of 4 bases from V and 8 bases from J, the junction contained 12 bases not matched to a gene. CDR3 length equals 16 residues. CDR1 MNHEY and CDR2 SVGAGI come from the germline V gene. The CDR3 DNA reads TGTGCCAGCAGTTCACTTAGGTTGACAGGGGGTTATGAGCAGTTCTTC. Its translation: CASSSLRLTGGYEQFF.

V gene TRBV27 combines with J gene TRBJ1-6, with D unresolved. CDR1 MNHEY and CDR2 SMNVEV come from the germline V gene (reference sequence). The CDR3 is 20 amino acids. The germline V and J ends were trimmed by 3 bases and 1 base, with 22 bases remaining between them. CDR3 in DNA: TGTGCCAGCAGTTTTAGGTCGGGGTTGAATCCCGAGTCCTATAATTCACCCCTCCACTTT. Protein: CASSFRSGLNPESYNSPLHF.

This clone came up once. This chain connects TRBV7-9 to TRBJ2-6; TRBD1 aligns across 7 bases. Germline V gives CDR1 SEHNR, CDR2 FQNEAQ (reference sequence). There are 17 residues in the CDR3. After removal of 5 bases from V and 1 base from J, the junction contained 8 bases not matched to a gene. The CDR3 region has the DNA TGTGCCAGCAGCGCCCGACAGGGCCGGTCTGGGGCCAACGTCCTGACTTTC. It yields the protein CASSARQGRSGANVLTF.

The chain is built from TRBV28 and TRBJ1-1; D is perhaps TRBD1 (5 bases). The germline gives CDR1 MDHEN, CDR2 SYDVKM. The CDR3 sequence is 13 residues long. Trimming took off 6 bases at V and 5 bases at J, with 13 bases between the two ends. The CDR3: CASSPPQATEAFF. The CDR3 nucleotides read TGTGCCAGCAGCCCCCCACAGGCAACTGAAGCTTTCTTT.

The chain joins TRBV10-3 to TRBJ2-7, with D unresolved. CDR3 length equals 12 residues. Germline CDR1 ENHRY, CDR2 SYGVKD. The V end was cut by 3 bases, the J end by 2 bases, with 5 bases between. The CDR3, as DNA: TGTGCCATCAGTGACAGTACCTACGAGCAGTACTTC. Translation gives CAISDSTYEQYF.

This clone has only a few counts. The chain is built from TRBV4-3 and TRBJ2-2; D perhaps matches TRBD2 (6 bases). CDR1 is LGHNA and CDR2 is YSLEER in the germline V gene. V shed 4 bases and J shed 0 bases, with 12 bases lying between them. The CDR3 is 16 residues long. The CDR3 loop is CASSLRAGTNTGELFF. The CDR3 DNA reads TGCGCCAGCAGCCTTAGGGCGGGGACGAACACCGGGGAGCTGTTTTTT.

This chain connects TRBV6-5 to TRBJ2-7, with 11 bases matching TRBD1. Germline CDR1 MNHEY, CDR2 SVGAGI. V lost 6 bases, J lost 2 bases, and 6 bases stayed unmatched. The CDR3 runs to 15 residues. CDR3 sequence: CASRPGTGGPYEQYF. The CDR3 nucleotides are TGTGCCAGCAGGCCCGGGACAGGGGGTCCCTACGAGCAGTACTTC.

The chain employs TRBV7-2 and TRBJ1-2; TRBD1 aligns across 7 bases. Trimming removed 1 base from V and 4 bases from J; junction bases left unmatched: 6. Germline assignment: CDR1 SGHTA and CDR2 FQGNSA. The CDR3 has 15 amino acids. The CDR3 loop reads CASSLVGGEGYGYTF. CDR3 coding DNA: TGTGCCAGCAGCTTAGTAGGGGGCGAGGGCTATGGCTACACCTTC.

This clone was seen a few times. The chain combines TRBV10-1 with TRBJ1-2; D is possibly TRBD1 (5 bases). V gave up 0 bases and J gave up 3 bases, with 8 bases separating them. Germline CDR1 WNHNN, CDR2 SYGVQD (reference sequence). This CDR3 contains 14 residues. The CDR3 DNA follows: TGCGCCAGCAGTGAGTCGGGGACTTACTATGGCTACACCTTC. This codes for CASSESGTYYGYTF.